Listed here are 27 T cell receptor beta chains from one sample, sequenced in a study of lymphopenia after photon versus proton radiotherapy. Assay used: immunoSEQ multiplex PCR; TCRdb lists only in-frame clones, some missing. Of 45,000 to 65,000 clones in the sample, about four fifths are singletons; the top ten hold around 30%. Sequences were derived from peripheral blood, sampled from a patient treated with photon-based radiotherapy. These receptors were obtained from a man in his fifties with gastric cancer.

The count of this clone is one. The chain is built from TRBV6-6 and TRBJ2-4; 10 nucleotides line up with TRBD2. V shed 4 bases, J shed 3 bases, and the junction held 6 bases outside the gene matches. From germline, CDR1 is MNHNY and CDR2 SVGAGI (reference sequence). The length of the CDR3 is 16 residues. The CDR3 region has the DNA TGTGCCAGCAGTTCCCCTAGCGGGAGCGGCAAAAACATTCAGTACTTC. Translation gives CASSSPSGSGKNIQYF.

V gene TRBV18 combines with J gene TRBJ2-7, with D perhaps TRBD1 or TRBD2 (6 bases each). V was cut by 4 bases and J by 3 bases, with 10 bases left in between. The CDR3 is made up of 13 amino acids. In germline, CDR1 is KGHSH, CDR2 LQKENI. The CDR3, as DNA: TGTGCCAGCTCACGGGGGGCCGACTACGAGCAGTACTTC. Encoded protein: CASSRGADYEQYF.

This chain connects TRBV18 to TRBJ1-1, with 9 positions matching TRBD1. This CDR3 is 14 amino acids long. CDR1 and CDR2 (germline): KGHSH, LQKENI. Germline trimming cut 6 bases from V and 3 bases from J; bases unmatched to any gene: 5. This CDR3 is CASSRDRGDTEAFF. CDR3 nucleotides: TGTGCCAGCTCCCGCGACAGGGGGGACACTGAAGCTTTCTTT.

This rearrangement joins TRBV5-4 to TRBJ1-1; D is unresolved. V was pared by 2 bases and J by 8 bases, with 13 bases between. The germline gives CDR1 SGHNT, CDR2 YYREEE (reference sequence). The CDR3 length is 13 residues. DNA for the CDR3: TGTGCCAGCAGCTTCCCCCTGACAAAGGAAGCTTTCTTT. Its protein product is CASSFPLTKEAFF.

This clone was found once. This chain uses TRBV6-6 with TRBJ1-2; D not certain. Germline assignment: CDR1 MNHNY and CDR2 SVGAGI (reference sequence). The CDR3 extends over 13 amino acids. V gave up 6 bases and J gave up 8 bases, with 16 bases separating them. The CDR3 DNA reads as TGTGCCAGCAGCCAGACCGGATCCGGAGGCTACACCTTC. Translating gives CASSQTGSGGYTF.

The genes are TRBV7-3 and TRBJ2-1; D possibly corresponds to TRBD2 (5 bases). Germline CDR1 reads SGHTA; CDR2 reads FQGTGA. This CDR3 contains 15 residues. Trimming took 5 bases from V and 8 from J, leaving 19 bases between them. CDR3 nucleotide sequence: TGTGCCAGCAGCCCCTCGGCTAGGAGGTACGATGAGCAGTTCTTC. Protein: CASSPSARRYDEQFF.

CDR3 in amino acids: CASSYSRGSGNTIYF. The CDR3 coding sequence is TGTGCCAGCAGTTACTCCCGGGGCTCTGGAAACACCATATATTTT. The rearrangement links TRBV6-5 to TRBJ1-3; the D is unclear. Germline assignment: CDR1 MNHEY and CDR2 SVGAGI. The CDR3 runs to 15 residues. V shed 0 bases and J shed 0 bases, with 6 bases lying between them.

The chain couples TRBV4-2 to TRBJ1-1; D is unclear. V lost 1 base to trimming and J lost 1 base, with 7 bases between them. The germline CDR1 and CDR2 sequences are LGHNA and YNFKEQ. CDR3 size: 14 residues. The CDR3 DNA follows: TGTGCCAGCAGCCAAGTGGCAGGGAACACTGAAGCTTTCTTT. Protein product: CASSQVAGNTEAFF.

This clone was seen only a few times. V gene TRBV19 combines with J gene TRBJ2-1; 8 bases are a match to TRBD2. The germline V gene has CDR1 LNHDA and CDR2 SQIVND (reference sequence). V gave up 5 bases and J gave up 6 bases; unmatched junction bases: 12. The CDR3 contains 16 residues. The CDR3 bases are TGTGCCAGTAGTGCAAGCCCGGGACTAGGTCCCAATGAGCAGTTCTTC. It codes for CASSASPGLGPNEQFF.

This sequence joins TRBV7-2 and TRBJ2-2; the match to TRBD2 covers 11 bases. In germline, CDR1 is SGHTA, CDR2 FQGNSA. Unmatched junction bases numbered 5, after V lost 5 bases and J lost 6 bases. This CDR3 is built from 15 residues. The CDR3 sequence: CASSPTSGKAGELFF. In DNA form, the CDR3 reads TGTGCCAGCAGCCCGACTAGCGGGAAGGCCGGGGAGCTGTTTTTT. Full variable domain (missing parts from reference TRBV7-2 and TRBJ2-2): GAGVSQSPSNKVTEKGKDVELRCDPISGHTALYWYRQSLGQGLEFLIYFQGNSAPDKSGLPSDRFSAERTGGSVSTLTIQRTQQEDSAVYLCASSPTSGKAGELFFGEGSRLTVL.

This chain links TRBV27 with TRBJ2-1, with a tentative D call TRBD2 (5 bases). This CDR3 region has 16 residues. Germline-derived CDR1 and CDR2 are MNHEY and SMNVEV (reference sequence). Trimming left V 1 base short and J 4 bases short, with 14 bases between. The DNA for the CDR3 is TGTGCCAGCAGTTTATATGTAGCGTTCGAGTACAATGAGCAGTTCTTC. Protein product: CASSLYVAFEYNEQFF.

With respect to this clone: At one end the junction does not follow the germline gene, possibly because of a read error. The rearrangement uses TRBV5-1 and TRBJ2-7, with 7 bases that match TRBD2. CDR3 length: 13 residues. The germline V gene encodes CDR1 SGHRS and CDR2 YFSETQ. The CDR3 here is CASSAGVGLEQYF. In nucleotides, the CDR3 is TGTGCCAGCAGCGCGGGAGTGGGGCTCGAGCAGTACTTC.

V is TRBV6-4 and J is TRBJ1-2; 10 bases align to TRBD1. The V gene end was trimmed by 6 bases and the J gene end by 4 bases; junction bases not matched to a gene: 8. Germline V CDR1 and CDR2: MRHNA, SNTAGT. This CDR3 region has 15 residues. The CDR3 region is CASRAGTGVPYGYTF. The CDR3 bases are TGTGCCAGCAGGGCCGGGACAGGGGTCCCCTATGGCTACACCTTC.

The rearrangement links TRBV2 to TRBJ2-7; D is undetermined. Trimming left V 2 bases short and J 3 bases short, with 5 bases between. Germline CDR1 is SNHLY and CDR2 is FYNNEI. This CDR3 region has 12 residues. Here the CDR3 reads CASSEWNYEQYF. DNA of the CDR3: TGTGCCAGCAGTGAATGGAACTACGAGCAGTACTTC.

V is TRBV28 and J is TRBJ2-7, with D possibly matching TRBD1 (5 bases). The CDR3 is made up of 15 amino acids. V was pared by 2 bases and J by 2 bases, with 13 bases between. The germline V gene has CDR1 MDHEN and CDR2 SYDVKM. In DNA form, the CDR3 reads TGTGCCAGCAGTTTACAGGGTAAGATTCCCTACGAGCAGTACTTC. Its translation is CASSLQGKIPYEQYF.

The gene calls are TRBV10-1 and TRBJ2-1; 10 bases agree with TRBD2. CDR3 length: 18 amino acids. CDR1 and CDR2 (germline): WNHNN, SYGVQD (reference sequence). V lost 1 base and J lost 6; bases outside the gene matches: 12. This chain's CDR3 is CASSEFKPGLAFSNEQFF. CDR3 bases: TGCGCCAGCAGTGAGTTCAAACCGGGACTAGCGTTCAGCAATGAGCAGTTCTTC.

The rearrangement joins TRBV29-1 to TRBJ1-5, with 7 bases matching TRBD1. J gave up 5 bases and V 1 base, and 2 bases lay outside the gene matches. Looked up from germline, CDR1 is SQVTM and CDR2 is ANQGSEA. This CDR3 contains 13 residues. This CDR3 is CSVEGDRDQPQHF. As DNA, the CDR3 is TGCAGCGTTGAAGGGGACAGAGATCAGCCCCAGCATTTT.

The chain couples TRBV18 to TRBJ2-3; D unresolved. CDR3 length equals 14 residues. Trimming shortened V by 1 base and J by 2 bases, and 7 bases separated the two germline ends. Germline CDR1 reads KGHSH; CDR2 reads LQKENI. Here the CDR3 reads CASSPRRNTDTQYF. The CDR3 DNA sequence: TGTGCCAGCTCACCACGCAGAAACACAGATACGCAGTATTTT.

The chain's CDR3 is CASSFSGEGDTQYF. Here the CDR3 DNA reads TGTGCCAGCAGCTTTTCGGGGGAGGGCGATACGCAGTATTTT. This chain joins TRBV5-8 and TRBJ2-3; TRBD2 agrees at 7 bases. The CDR3 contains 14 residues. Germline V gene data show CDR1 as SGHTS and CDR2 as YDEGEE. The J segment lost 6 bases and the V segment lost 2 bases, leaving 6 bases of the junction unmatched.

This chain uses TRBV18 with TRBJ2-1; 10 bases map to TRBD2. Germline V CDR1 and CDR2: KGHSH, LQKENI. This CDR3 is built from 14 residues. The junction had 8 bases not matched to a gene; V was cut back by 10 bases and J by 5 bases. CDR3 protein: CATSGGLADNEQFF. As DNA, the CDR3 is TGTGCCACCTCCGGCGGACTAGCGGACAATGAGCAGTTCTTC.

V and J are TRBV5-1 and TRBJ2-1; TRBD2 aligns across 10 bases. Germline CDR1 and CDR2: SGHRS and YFSETQ. The CDR3 sequence is 15 residues long. Losses at the gene ends were 1 base for V and 6 bases for J; bases not matched to a gene: 4. The CDR3 reads CASSLPSSGSNEQFF. CDR3 nucleotide sequence: TGCGCCAGCAGCTTGCCCTCTAGCGGGAGCAATGAGCAGTTCTTC.

This sequence joins TRBV7-2 and TRBJ2-3; 10 bases are a match to TRBD2. The CDR3 is 16 residues long. The trim removed 1 base at V and 3 bases at J, leaving 4 bases unmatched. Looked up from germline, CDR1 is SGHTA and CDR2 is FQGNSA. The CDR3 DNA reads TGTGCCAGCAGCTTAGGTCTAGCGGGAGTGACAGATACGCAGTATTTT. This encodes CASSLGLAGVTDTQYF. Combining the CDR3 with reference TRBV7-2 and TRBJ2-3 gives the whole variable domain GAGVSQSPSNKVTEKGKDVELRCDPISGHTALYWYRQSLGQGLEFLIYFQGNSAPDKSGLPSDRFSAERTGGSVSTLTIQRTQQEDSAVYLCASSLGLAGVTDTQYFGPGTRLTVL.

The chain carries TRBV11-2 and TRBJ2-7; D may be TRBD1 or TRBD2 (5 bases each). Germline V gene lookup returns CDR1 SGHAT and CDR2 FQNNGV. V was pared by 1 base and J by 5 bases, with 9 bases between. The CDR3 covers 13 residues. For the CDR3, the DNA is TGTGCCAGCAGCTTAGTTCAGGGAGACGAGCAGTACTTC. It specifies CASSLVQGDEQYF.

This chain connects TRBV7-2 to TRBJ2-3, with D tentatively TRBD2 (6 bases). The germline V and J ends were trimmed by 5 bases and 5 bases, with 14 bases remaining between them. CDR3 size: 14 residues. CDR1 and CDR2 (germline): SGHTA, FQGNSA. CDR3 in amino acids: CASSGGPAGDTQYF. The DNA of the CDR3 is TGTGCCAGCAGCGGAGGGCCTGCGGGAGATACGCAGTATTTT.

The rearrangement links TRBV18 to TRBJ2-2; possibly TRBD1 or TRBD2 for D (5 bases each). CDR3 length: 16 amino acids. Trimming left V 3 bases short and J 0 bases short, with 11 bases between. CDR1 is KGHSH, CDR2 LQKENI, per germline. The CDR3 here is CASSPSGTTNTGELFF. The CDR3 DNA reads as TGTGCCAGCTCACCTTCCGGGACCACGAACACCGGGGAGCTGTTTTTT.

The rearrangement joins TRBV27 to TRBJ2-3, with D perhaps TRBD2 (6 bases). The CDR3 covers 15 residues. CDR1 is MNHEY and CDR2 is SMNVEV in the germline V gene (reference sequence). Trimming shortened V by 7 bases and J by 2 bases, and 16 bases separated the two germline ends. CDR3 region: CASKHGSGTTDTQYF. The CDR3, as DNA: TGTGCCAGCAAACATGGTAGCGGAACCACAGATACGCAGTATTTT.

The CDR3 sequence is CASSPEAGLAGASYEQYF. The CDR3 region has the DNA TGTGCCAGCTCACCGGAGGCGGGACTAGCGGGCGCCTCCTACGAGCAGTACTTC. This rearrangement joins TRBV18 to TRBJ2-7; 12 nucleotides align to TRBD2. CDR1 and CDR2 from the germline V gene are KGHSH and LQKENI. There are 18 residues in the CDR3. The ends lost 3 bases at V and 0 bases at J; junction bases unmatched: 9.